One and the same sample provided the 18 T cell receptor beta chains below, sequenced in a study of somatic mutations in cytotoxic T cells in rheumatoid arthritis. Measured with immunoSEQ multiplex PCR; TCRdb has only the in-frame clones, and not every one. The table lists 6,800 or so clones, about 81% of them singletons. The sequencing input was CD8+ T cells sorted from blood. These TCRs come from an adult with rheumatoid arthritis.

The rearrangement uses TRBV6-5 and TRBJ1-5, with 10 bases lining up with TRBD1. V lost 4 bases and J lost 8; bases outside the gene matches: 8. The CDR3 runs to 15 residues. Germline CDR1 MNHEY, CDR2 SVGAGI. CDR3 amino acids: CASSFPGQGPEPQHF. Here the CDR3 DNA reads TGTGCCAGCAGTTTTCCGGGACAGGGGCCTGAGCCCCAGCATTTT.

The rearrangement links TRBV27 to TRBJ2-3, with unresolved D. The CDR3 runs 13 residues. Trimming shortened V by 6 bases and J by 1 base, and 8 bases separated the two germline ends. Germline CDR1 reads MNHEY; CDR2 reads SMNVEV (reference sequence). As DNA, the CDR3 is TGTGCCAGCAGCTCCACGGGCACAGATACGCAGTATTTT. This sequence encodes CASSSTGTDTQYF.

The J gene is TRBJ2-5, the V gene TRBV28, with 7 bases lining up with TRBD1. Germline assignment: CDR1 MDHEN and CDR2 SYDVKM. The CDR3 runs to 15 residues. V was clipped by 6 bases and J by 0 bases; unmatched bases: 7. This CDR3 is CASSPRQGYQETQYF. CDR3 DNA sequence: TGTGCCAGCAGCCCCAGACAGGGCTACCAAGAGACCCAGTACTTC.

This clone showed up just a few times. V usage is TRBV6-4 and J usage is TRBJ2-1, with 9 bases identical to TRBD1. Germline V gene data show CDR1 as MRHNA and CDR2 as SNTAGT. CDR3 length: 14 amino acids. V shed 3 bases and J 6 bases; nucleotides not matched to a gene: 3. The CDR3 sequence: CASSEGQGINEQFF. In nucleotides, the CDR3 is TGTGCCAGCAGTGAAGGACAGGGGATCAATGAGCAGTTCTTC.

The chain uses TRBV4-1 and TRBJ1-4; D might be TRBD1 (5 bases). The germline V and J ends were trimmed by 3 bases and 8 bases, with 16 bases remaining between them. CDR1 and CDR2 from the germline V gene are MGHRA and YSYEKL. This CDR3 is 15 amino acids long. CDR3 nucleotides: TGCGCCAGCAGCCATGGTTGGGGGGGGGAAGAAAAACTGTTTTTT. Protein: CASSHGWGGEEKLFF.

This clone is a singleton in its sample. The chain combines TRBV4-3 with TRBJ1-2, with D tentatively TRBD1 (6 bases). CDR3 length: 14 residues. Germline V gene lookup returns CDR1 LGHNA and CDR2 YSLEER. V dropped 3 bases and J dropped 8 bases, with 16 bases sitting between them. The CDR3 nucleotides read TGCGCCAGCAGCCAGGAGGTCACAGGGAAGGGCTACACCTTC. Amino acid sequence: CASSQEVTGKGYTF.

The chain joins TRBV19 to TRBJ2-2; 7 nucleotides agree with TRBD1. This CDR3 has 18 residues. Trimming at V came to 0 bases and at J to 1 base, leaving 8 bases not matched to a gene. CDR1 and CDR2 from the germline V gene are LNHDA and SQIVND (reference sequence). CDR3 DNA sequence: TGTGCCAGTAGTATAGATTTGAGGGGGCACGGGAACACCGGGGAGCTGTTTTTT. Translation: CASSIDLRGHGNTGELFF.

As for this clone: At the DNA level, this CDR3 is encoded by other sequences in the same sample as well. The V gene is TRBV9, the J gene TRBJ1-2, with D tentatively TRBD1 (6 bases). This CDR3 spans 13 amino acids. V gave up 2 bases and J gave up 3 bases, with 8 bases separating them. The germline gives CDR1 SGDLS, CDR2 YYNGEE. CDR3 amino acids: CASSVGGDYGYTF. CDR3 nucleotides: TGTGCCAGCAGCGTTGGGGGCGACTATGGCTACACCTTC. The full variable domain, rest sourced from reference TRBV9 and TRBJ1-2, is DSGVTQTPKHLITATGQRVTLRCSPRSGDLSVYWYQQSLDQGLQFLIQYYNGEERAKGNILERFSAQQFPDLHSELNLSSLELGDSALYFCASSVGGDYGYTFGSGTRLTVV.

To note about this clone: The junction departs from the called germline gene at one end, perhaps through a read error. In DNA, the CDR3 is TGTGCCAGCAGTGATAGGCTACAGACCGGATTC. Translated: CASSDRLQTGF. V usage is TRBV6-6 and J usage is TRBJ2-7; D is unclear. The CDR3 extends over 11 amino acids. Germline V lookup: CDR1 MNHNY, CDR2 SVGAGI (reference sequence).

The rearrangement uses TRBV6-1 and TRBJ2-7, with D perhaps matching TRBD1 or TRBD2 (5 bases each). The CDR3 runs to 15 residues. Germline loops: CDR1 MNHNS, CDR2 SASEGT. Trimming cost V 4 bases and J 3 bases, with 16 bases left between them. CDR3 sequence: CASSALPGPDYEQYF. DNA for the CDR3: TGTGCCAGCAGTGCTCTTCCGGGACCTGACTACGAGCAGTACTTC.

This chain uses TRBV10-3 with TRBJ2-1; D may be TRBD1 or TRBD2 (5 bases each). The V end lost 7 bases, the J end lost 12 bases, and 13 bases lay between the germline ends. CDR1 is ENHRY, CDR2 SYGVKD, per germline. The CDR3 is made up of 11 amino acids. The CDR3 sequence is CAIMGLRGQFF. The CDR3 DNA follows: TGTGCCATCATGGGGCTCCGGGGGCAGTTCTTC.

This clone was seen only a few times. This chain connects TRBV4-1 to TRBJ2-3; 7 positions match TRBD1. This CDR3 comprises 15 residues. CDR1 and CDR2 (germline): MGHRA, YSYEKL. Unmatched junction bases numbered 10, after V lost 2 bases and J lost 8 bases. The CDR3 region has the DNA TGCGCCAGCAGCCAACAGGACAGGCTGCTGGGTACGCAGTATTTT. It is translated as CASSQQDRLLGTQYF.

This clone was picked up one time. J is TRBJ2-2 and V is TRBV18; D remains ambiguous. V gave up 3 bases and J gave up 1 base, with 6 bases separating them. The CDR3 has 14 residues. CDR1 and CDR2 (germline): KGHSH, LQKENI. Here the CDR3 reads CASSPSMNTGELFF. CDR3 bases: TGTGCCAGCTCACCTTCAATGAACACCGGGGAGCTGTTTTTT.

This CDR3 is CASSIGFGGQETQYF. The CDR3, as DNA: TGTGCCAGTAGTATAGGGTTCGGGGGGCAAGAGACCCAGTACTTC. J is TRBJ2-5 and V is TRBV19; TRBD2 aligns across 7 bases. Trimming cost V 1 base and J 2 bases; bases outside gene matches: 4. The CDR3 is made up of 15 amino acids. CDR1 and CDR2 (germline): LNHDA, SQIVND (reference sequence).

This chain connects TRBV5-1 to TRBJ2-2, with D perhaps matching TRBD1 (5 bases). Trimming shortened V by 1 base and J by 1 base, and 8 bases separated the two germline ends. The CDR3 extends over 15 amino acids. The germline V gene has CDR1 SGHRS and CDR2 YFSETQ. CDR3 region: CASSLNQGNTGELFF. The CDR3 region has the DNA TGCGCCAGCAGCTTGAATCAGGGGAACACCGGGGAGCTGTTTTTT.

As DNA, the CDR3 is TGTGCCTGGAGTGTACTGTCTGGAGTCGATAATTCACCCCTCCACTTT. This gives the protein CAWSVLSGVDNSPLHF. The chain joins TRBV30 to TRBJ1-6; D unresolved. Trimming removed 0 bases from V and 5 bases from J, with 14 bases in between. The CDR3 consists of 16 residues. Germline CDR1 reads GTSNPN; CDR2 reads SVGIG (reference sequence).

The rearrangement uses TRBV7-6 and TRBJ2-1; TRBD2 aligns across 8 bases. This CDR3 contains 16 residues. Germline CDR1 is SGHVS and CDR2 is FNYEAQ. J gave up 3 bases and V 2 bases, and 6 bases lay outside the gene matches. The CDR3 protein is CASSLSSSGFYNEQFF. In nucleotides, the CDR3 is TGTGCCAGCAGCTTAAGTTCTAGCGGGTTCTACAATGAGCAGTTCTTC.

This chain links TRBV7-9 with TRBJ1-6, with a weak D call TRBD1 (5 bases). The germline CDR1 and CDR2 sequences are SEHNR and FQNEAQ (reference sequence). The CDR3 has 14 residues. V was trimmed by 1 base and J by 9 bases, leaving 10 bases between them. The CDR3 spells CASSLGGASSPLHF. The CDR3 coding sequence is TGTGCCAGCAGCTTAGGAGGGGCAAGTTCACCCCTCCACTTT.